Below are 22 T cell receptor beta chains sequenced from a single sample in a study of blood T cell repertoires in COVID-19. The repertoire was sequenced with immunoSEQ multiplex PCR; TCRdb's copy has only in-frame clones and lacks some. The data contain under 50,000 clones, approximately 90% of them seen just once; the ten biggest clones take up roughly a third. The sequencing input was peripheral blood. The receptors shown here come from a man aged 65 to 85 with active COVID-19.

The chain combines TRBV5-1 with TRBJ2-3; maybe TRBD2 (5 bases). There are 14 residues in the CDR3. The V end was cut by 0 bases, the J end by 8 bases, with 13 bases between. In germline, CDR1 is SGHRS, CDR2 YFSETQ. This CDR3 reads CASSLDSGPGTQYF. CDR3 bases: TGCGCCAGCAGCTTGGACAGCGGTCCGGGTACGCAGTATTTT.

This clone has a handful of counts. The chain combines TRBV5-4 with TRBJ1-1, with 10 nucleotides matching TRBD1. V was pared by 2 bases and J by 4 bases, with 2 bases of the junction left unmatched. The CDR3 consists of 14 residues. CDR1 is SGHNT, CDR2 YYREEE, per germline (reference sequence). This CDR3 reads CASSFDRGRTEAFF. In nucleotides, the CDR3 is TGTGCCAGCAGCTTCGACAGGGGGCGCACTGAAGCTTTCTTT. The whole variable domain, remainder taken from reference TRBV5-4 and TRBJ1-1, is ETGVTQSPTHLIKTRGQQVTLRCSSQSGHNTVSWYQQALGQGPQFIFQYYREEENGRGNFPPRFSGLQFPNYSSELNVNALELDDSALYLCASSFDRGRTEAFFGQGTRLTVV.

This clone was found once. The V gene is TRBV7-3, the J gene TRBJ2-3; no reliable D call. This CDR3 comprises 13 residues. Germline lookup yields CDR1 SGHTA and CDR2 FQGTGA. V was cut by 5 bases and J by 6 bases, with 12 bases left in between. CDR3 DNA: TGTGCCAGCAGCACCGGAACCGGGGATACGCAGTATTTT. This gives the protein CASSTGTGDTQYF.

The chain combines TRBV3-1 (or the pseudogene TRBV3-2) with TRBJ2-2, with TRBD2 matching 9 bases. The germline V gene has CDR1 LGHDT and CDR2 YNNKEL (reference sequence). Trimming removed 4 bases from V and 5 bases from J; junction bases left unmatched: 8. The CDR3 consists of 16 residues. The CDR3: CASSPRGSGRTGELFF. DNA of the CDR3: TGTGCCAGCAGCCCCCGCGGTAGCGGGAGAACCGGGGAGCTGTTTTTT.

The CDR3 nucleotides read TGCGCCAGCAGCCAAGGTCGACACCTTAACTATGGCTACACCTTC. Its translation is CASSQGRHLNYGYTF. This chain uses TRBV4-3 with TRBJ1-2; D ambiguous. The CDR3 runs 15 residues. The V gene lost 1 base and the J gene lost 1 base, with 10 bases spanning the gap. Germline assignment: CDR1 LGHNA and CDR2 YSLEER.

The chain links TRBV30 to TRBJ2-4, with 15 nucleotides matching TRBD2. There are 17 residues in the CDR3. In germline, CDR1 is GTSNPN, CDR2 SVGIG (reference sequence). The J segment lost 6 bases and the V segment lost 4 bases, leaving 10 bases of the junction unmatched. CDR3 coding DNA: TGTGCCTGGAACCCGAAGGCGGGACTAGCGGGAGGAAACATTCAGTACTTC. Protein sequence: CAWNPKAGLAGGNIQYF. The full variable domain, completed using reference TRBV30 and TRBJ2-4, is SQTIHQWPATLVQPVGSPLSLECTVEGTSNPNLYWYRQAAGRGLQLLFYSVGIGQISSEVPQNLSASRPQDRQFILSSKKLLLSDSGFYLCAWNPKAGLAGGNIQYFGAGTRLSVL.

This chain uses TRBV4-2 with TRBJ2-4; D not resolved. V was trimmed by 0 bases and J by 0 bases, leaving 12 bases between them. The CDR3 spans 17 residues. CDR1 and CDR2 from the germline V gene are LGHNA and YNFKEQ. This CDR3 is CASSQDMAGLAKNIQYF. The CDR3 region has the DNA TGTGCCAGCAGCCAAGATATGGCAGGCTTAGCCAAAAACATTCAGTACTTC.

The chain has TRBV2 and TRBJ2-1, with 9 bases matching TRBD1. This CDR3 is built from 15 residues. Trimming at V came to 4 bases and at J to 0 bases, leaving 1 base not matched to a gene. CDR1 SNHLY and CDR2 FYNNEI come from the germline V gene. The CDR3 DNA reads TGTGCCAGCAGTGGGGACAGGGCCTCCTACAATGAGCAGTTCTTC. The encoded protein is CASSGDRASYNEQFF.

V gene TRBV18 combines with J gene TRBJ2-7; possibly TRBD2 for D (5 bases). The CDR3 is made up of 14 amino acids. CDR1 KGHSH and CDR2 LQKENI come from the germline V gene. With 0 bases removed from V and 2 bases from J, the gap between germline ends came to 8 bases. In nucleotides, the CDR3 is TGTGCCAGCTCACCACCGGAGGCCACCTACGAGCAGTACTTC. Its translation: CASSPPEATYEQYF.

This clone was seen a handful of times. This chain connects TRBV5-1 to TRBJ2-7; a possible D gene is TRBD2 (5 bases). This CDR3 has 16 amino acids. Trimming removed 0 bases from V and 1 base from J, with 14 bases in between. Germline loops: CDR1 SGHRS, CDR2 YFSETQ. The DNA for the CDR3 is TGCGCCAGCAGCTTGGCCTATTCGGGAAGATCCTACGAGCAGTACTTC. Translated, it gives CASSLAYSGRSYEQYF.

V usage is TRBV18 and J usage is TRBJ2-7; 9 bases agree with TRBD1. There are 14 residues in the CDR3. Germline V gene lookup returns CDR1 KGHSH and CDR2 LQKENI. Trimming removed 4 bases from V and 2 bases from J; junction bases left unmatched: 3. CDR3 sequence reads: CASSQDRGAYEQYF. In DNA, the CDR3 is TGTGCCAGCTCACAAGACAGGGGGGCCTACGAGCAGTACTTC. Supplemented by reference TRBV18 and TRBJ2-7, the full variable domain reads NAGVMQNPRHLVRRRGQEARLRCSPMKGHSHVYWYRQLPEEGLKFMVYLQKENIIDESGMPKERFSAEFPKEGPSILRIQQVVRGDSAAYFCASSQDRGAYEQYFGPGTRLTVT.

The V call is TRBV24-1, the J call TRBJ2-3, with 11 bases that match TRBD2. This CDR3 contains 18 residues. Germline-derived CDR1 and CDR2 are KGHDR and SFDVKD. After removal of 1 base from V and 2 bases from J, the junction contained 7 bases not matched to a gene. The CDR3 region is CATSDFRLAGGPTDTQYF. CDR3 in DNA: TGTGCCACCAGTGATTTCAGGCTAGCGGGGGGACCCACAGATACGCAGTATTTT.

This clone has a handful of counts. This chain links TRBV6-4 with TRBJ2-7; TRBD2 matches 13 bases. Per the germline V gene, CDR1 is MRHNA and CDR2 is SNTAGT. V was clipped by 5 bases and J by 3 bases; unmatched bases: 10. This CDR3 comprises 17 residues. CDR3 DNA: TGTGCCAGCAGTCCCCACGCCGGGACTAGCGGGATCTACGAGCAGTACTTC. Protein sequence: CASSPHAGTSGIYEQYF.

The genes are TRBV3-1 (or the pseudogene TRBV3-2) and TRBJ2-5, with 8 bases lining up with TRBD2. V gave up 0 bases and J gave up 2 bases; unmatched junction bases: 11. The CDR3 has 18 amino acids. The germline V gene encodes CDR1 LGHDT and CDR2 YNNKEL (reference sequence). In DNA, the CDR3 is TGTGCCAGCAGCCAAGAGCGGGGTAGCGGGGATTATCAAGAGACCCAGTACTTC. This codes for CASSQERGSGDYQETQYF.

V and J are TRBV6-5 and TRBJ2-3, with D perhaps TRBD2 (6 bases). Trimming stripped 0 bases from V and 10 bases from J, with 8 bases between. Per germline, CDR1 MNHEY and CDR2 SVGAGI. CDR3 length: 12 amino acids. The CDR3: CASSYSGEAQYF. Here the CDR3 DNA reads TGTGCCAGCAGTTACTCAGGGGAGGCGCAGTATTTT.

This rearrangement joins TRBV7-2 to TRBJ2-1, with 11 bases that match TRBD1. The germline CDR1 and CDR2 sequences are SGHTA and FQGNSA. Losses at the gene ends were 1 base for V and 6 bases for J; bases not matched to a gene: 5. This CDR3 has 16 amino acids. The CDR3 DNA reads as TGTGCCAGCAGCTTAGTAGGACAGGGGGCGGTCAATGAGCAGTTCTTC. It translates to CASSLVGQGAVNEQFF. Drawing the rest from reference TRBV7-2 and TRBJ2-1, the complete variable domain is GAGVSQSPSNKVTEKGKDVELRCDPISGHTALYWYRQSLGQGLEFLIYFQGNSAPDKSGLPSDRFSAERTGGSVSTLTIQRTQQEDSAVYLCASSLVGQGAVNEQFFGPGTRLTVL.

V usage is TRBV9 and J usage is TRBJ2-7; no clear D gene. V lost 0 bases to trimming and J lost 0 bases, with 7 bases between them. Germline values: CDR1 SGDLS, CDR2 YYNGEE. This CDR3 region has 14 residues. CDR3 nucleotides: TGTGCCAGCAGCGTAGGACGGGTCTCCTACGAGCAGTACTTC. As protein: CASSVGRVSYEQYF. Together with reference TRBV9 and TRBJ2-7, the CDR3 gives the full variable domain: DSGVTQTPKHLITATGQRVTLRCSPRSGDLSVYWYQQSLDQGLQFLIQYYNGEERAKGNILERFSAQQFPDLHSELNLSSLELGDSALYFCASSVGRVSYEQYFGPGTRLTVT.

This clone was seen just once. DNA for the CDR3: TGTGCCAGCAGTTACTCCAGGTCCGACGACAATGAGCAGTTCTTC. Translating gives CASSYSRSDDNEQFF. The chain has TRBV6-6 and TRBJ2-1; no clear D. This CDR3 is built from 15 residues. The V gene lost 0 bases and the J gene lost 5 bases, with 11 bases spanning the gap. Germline CDR1 MNHNY, CDR2 SVGAGI (reference sequence).

V and J are TRBV4-1 and TRBJ1-2, with 7 bases that match TRBD1. CDR3 size: 15 residues. V was clipped by 1 base and J by 4 bases; unmatched bases: 6. Germline CDR1 MGHRA, CDR2 YSYEKL. CDR3 sequence: CASSQAPQGTYGYTF. CDR3 bases: TGCGCCAGCAGCCAAGCCCCACAGGGGACCTATGGCTACACCTTC.

This chain joins TRBV5-1 and TRBJ2-4; 7 bases are a match to TRBD1. CDR3 length equals 18 residues. J lost 0 bases, V lost 0 bases, and 9 bases had no gene match. Germline CDR1 reads SGHRS; CDR2 reads YFSETQ. This CDR3 reads CASSLVGQVTIAKNIQYF. The DNA for the CDR3 is TGCGCCAGCAGCTTGGTAGGACAGGTAACAATAGCCAAAAACATTCAGTACTTC.

This clone showed up just once. The chain combines TRBV2 with TRBJ1-1; TRBD1 is a possible D gene (5 bases). Trimming cost V 8 bases and J 1 base, with 17 bases left between them. CDR1 is SNHLY and CDR2 is FYNNEI in the germline V gene. The CDR3 has 15 amino acids. The CDR3 nucleotides are TGTGCCAGCGCCCCCTCCCGACAGAGGAACACTGAAGCTTTCTTT. It yields the protein CASAPSRQRNTEAFF.

This sequence joins TRBV3-1 (or the pseudogene TRBV3-2) and TRBJ1-1, with TRBD1 as a possible D gene (6 bases). The length of the CDR3 is 14 residues. Per germline, CDR1 LGHDT and CDR2 YNNKEL (reference sequence). The V gene lost 4 bases and the J gene lost 1 base, with 10 bases spanning the gap. DNA of the CDR3: TGTGCCAGCAGCCTTGGACAGAAGAACACTGAAGCTTTCTTT. Its protein is CASSLGQKNTEAFF.